This is a list of T cell receptor beta chains from one sample in a study of blood T cell repertoires in COVID-19. The protocol was immunoSEQ multiplex PCR, while the TCRdb copy is restricted to in-frame clones and leaves out a portion. The data hold a few hundred thousand clones, with 89% observed a single time. The sample was peripheral blood. The receptors here all came from a woman in her sixties with acute or convalescent COVID-19. CDR3s include the opening cysteine and the closing phenylalanine or tryptophan. A D gene is named only where the DNA matches it firmly. Only part of the rows carry a size: once, few, many, or a class if the clone is expanded.

j_call,d_call,v_call,clone_size,cdr3_length,cdr3_nt,cdr3_aa
TRBJ2-7,TRBD1,TRBV29-1,-,13,TGCAGCGCTGGGGACAGACGCTCCTACGAGCAGTACTTC,CSAGDRRSYEQYF
TRBJ2-7,-,TRBV4-3,once,14,TGCGCCAGCAGCCAAGATCCAGGGGGGTACGAGCAGTACTTC,CASSQDPGGYEQYF
TRBJ2-5,TRBD2,TRBV14,-,15,TGTGCCAGCAGCCAAGCTAGCGGGGGCCAAGAGACCCAGTACTTC,CASSQASGGQETQYF
TRBJ2-2,-,TRBV28,many,13,TGTGCCAGCAGCGCCAGTGGCACCGGGGAGCTGTTTTTT,CASSASGTGELFF
TRBJ1-4,-,TRBV28,-,13,TGTGCCAGCAGAGTGGGGGGAAGCGAAAAACTGTTTTTT,CASRVGGSEKLFF
TRBJ2-5,TRBD2,TRBV5-4,-,15,TGTGCCAGCAGCCTGGACAGCGGGAGTCGGGAGACCCAGTACTTC,CASSLDSGSRETQYF
TRBJ2-1,TRBD1,TRBV27,-,15,TGTGCCAGCAGTTTCCCCGGACAGGGGGAGAATGAGCAGTTCTTC,CASSFPGQGENEQFF
TRBJ1-2,TRBD1,TRBV7-2,once,16,TGTGCCAGCAGCCCGCGGACAGGGAAATTGGGCTATGGCTACACCTTC,CASSPRTGKLGYGYTF
TRBJ2-5,-,TRBV2,-,13,TGTGCCAGCAATGTAGCAGGGGTTGAGACCCAGTACTTC,CASNVAGVETQYF
TRBJ1-3,TRBD1,TRBV9,-,16,TGTGCCAGCAGCGGGGGACAGGGGGCGGTTGGAAACACCATATATTTT,CASSGGQGAVGNTIYF
TRBJ1-1,-,TRBV4-3,-,14,TGCGCCAGCAGCCAATTGGCGGTAAACACTGAAGCTTTCTTT,CASSQLAVNTEAFF
TRBJ2-7,-,TRBV14,-,16,TGTGCCAGCAGCCAAGAATCAGGACGGACTCCCTACGAGCAGTACTTC,CASSQESGRTPYEQYF
TRBJ1-1,-,TRBV5-6,-,13,TGTGCCAGCAGCTTGAATGAGGGCACTGAAGCTTTCTTT,CASSLNEGTEAFF
TRBJ2-3,TRBD2,TRBV5-4,-,16,TGTGCCAGCAGGGAGGAAGCGGGGGGGCCTATAGATACGCAGTATTTT,CASREEAGGPIDTQYF
TRBJ1-5,-,TRBV7-9,-,16,TGTGCCAGCAGCTTAGTAGGGAGACCGGACCAGCAGCCCCAGCATTTT,CASSLVGRPDQQPQHF
TRBJ1-1,-,TRBV4-2,once,15,TGTGCCAGCAGCCCGCGACAGCGGGGGGACACTGAAGCTTTCTTT,CASSPRQRGDTEAFF
TRBJ2-3,TRBD2,TRBV7-2,-,18,TGTGCCAGCAGTCCCCTGATGGGGACGGGACTAGACACAGATACGCAGTATTTT,CASSPLMGTGLDTDTQYF
TRBJ2-7,TRBD2,TRBV27,-,17,TGTGCCAGCAGTTTTCGAACTAGCGGGACAGGTGGCTACGAGCAGTACTTC,CASSFRTSGTGGYEQYF
TRBJ2-2,-,TRBV5-1,-,16,TGCGCCAGCAGCTTGGAAACAGGGCAAAACACCGGGGAGCTGTTTTTT,CASSLETGQNTGELFF
TRBJ2-5,-,TRBV7-2,once,14,TGTGCCAGCAGCTTACCTCTCGGGGGAGAGACCCAGTACTTC,CASSLPLGGETQYF
TRBJ2-3,TRBD2,TRBV7-9,once,16,TGTGCCAGCAGCTCCGGGACTAGCGGACACACAGATACGCAGTATTTT,CASSSGTSGHTDTQYF